The rows below give T cell receptor beta chains drawn from one sample of a study of OX40 agonist ivuxolimab in advanced cancers. Libraries were prepared by immunoSEQ multiplex PCR; TCRdb keeps only in-frame clonotypes and omits some of them. The sample carries about 100,000 clones, 80% to 95% recorded once. Sequences were derived from CD4+ or CD8+ T cells sorted from blood, sampled in a trial of the OX40 agonist ivuxolimab. All receptors derive from an adult with an advanced solid tumor such as melanoma, head and neck, liver or kidney cancer. Each CDR3 is given with its conserved first and last residue. A D gene is named only where the DNA matches it firmly. The size of a clone is reported for some rows only, either as once, few or many, or as a class for expanded clones.

D gene: -
CDR3 length: 14
J gene: TRBJ2-3
clone size: -
V gene: TRBV19
CDR3 protein: CASRVYVGTDTQYF
CDR3 DNA: TGTGCCAGTAGGGTCTATGTGGGCACAGATACGCAGTATTTT

D gene: TRBD1
CDR3 length: 16
J gene: TRBJ1-4
clone size: -
V gene: TRBV30
CDR3 protein: CAWSASIGQGTEKLFF
CDR3 DNA: TGTGCCTGGAGTGCCTCGATAGGACAGGGGACTGAAAAACTGTTTTTT

D gene: -
CDR3 length: 12
J gene: TRBJ1-5
clone size: -
V gene: TRBV28
CDR3 protein: CASSLRVQPQHF
CDR3 DNA: TGTGCCAGCAGTCTCCGGGTCCAGCCCCAGCATTTT

D gene: -
CDR3 length: 12
J gene: TRBJ2-5
clone size: -
V gene: TRBV18
CDR3 protein: CASSPVGETQYF
CDR3 DNA: TGTGCCAGCTCACCGGTAGGGGAGACCCAGTACTTC

D gene: TRBD2
CDR3 length: 19
J gene: TRBJ2-3
clone size: -
V gene: TRBV5-6
CDR3 protein: CASSPLTSGRNRGTDTQYF
CDR3 DNA: TGTGCCAGCAGCCCACTGACTAGCGGGAGGAATCGGGGAACAGATACGCAGTATTTT

D gene: -
CDR3 length: 11
J gene: TRBJ2-2
clone size: -
V gene: TRBV19
CDR3 protein: CASSNYGELFF
CDR3 DNA: TGTGCCAGTAGTAATTACGGGGAGCTGTTTTTT

D gene: TRBD1
CDR3 length: 15
J gene: TRBJ2-3
clone size: -
V gene: TRBV6-5
CDR3 protein: CASSLARGLTDTQYF
CDR3 DNA: TGTGCCAGCAGTTTGGCCAGGGGGTTAACAGATACGCAGTATTTT

D gene: -
CDR3 length: 14
J gene: TRBJ2-1
clone size: -
V gene: TRBV28
CDR3 protein: CASSSGQDYNEQFF
CDR3 DNA: TGTGCCAGCAGTTCTGGACAAGATTACAATGAGCAGTTCTTC

D gene: TRBD1
CDR3 length: 17
J gene: TRBJ1-4
clone size: -
V gene: TRBV27
CDR3 protein: CASSPAPGQGYGEKLFF
CDR3 DNA: TGTGCCAGCAGTCCAGCCCCGGGACAGGGATATGGTGAAAAACTGTTTTTT

D gene: TRBD1
CDR3 length: 16
J gene: TRBJ1-1
clone size: -
V gene: TRBV6-6
CDR3 protein: CASTPTGANMDTEAFF
CDR3 DNA: TGTGCCAGCACCCCGACAGGGGCTAATATGGACACTGAAGCTTTCTTT

D gene: -
CDR3 length: 14
J gene: TRBJ2-3
clone size: -
V gene: TRBV2
CDR3 protein: CASSLWGVTDTQYF
CDR3 DNA: TGTGCCAGCAGTTTATGGGGGGTCACAGATACGCAGTATTTT

D gene: -
CDR3 length: 14
J gene: TRBJ2-7
clone size: -
V gene: TRBV7-2
CDR3 protein: CASSTHGSGYEQYF
CDR3 DNA: TGTGCCAGCAGCACCCACGGGAGTGGCTACGAGCAGTACTTC

D gene: TRBD1
CDR3 length: 13
J gene: TRBJ1-5
clone size: -
V gene: TRBV18
CDR3 protein: CASRQGQNQPQHF
CDR3 DNA: TGTGCCAGCAGACAGGGGCAAAATCAGCCCCAGCATTTT

D gene: TRBD2
CDR3 length: 14
J gene: TRBJ2-7
clone size: -
V gene: TRBV4-2
CDR3 protein: CASSLVGLEYEQYF
CDR3 DNA: TGTGCCAGCAGCTTGGTGGGACTAGAGTACGAGCAGTACTTC

D gene: -
CDR3 length: 19
J gene: TRBJ1-4
clone size: -
V gene: TRBV28
CDR3 protein: CASRLGGGPKLGPNEKLFF
CDR3 DNA: TGTGCCAGCAGACTTGGGGGGGGCCCCAAACTGGGACCTAATGAAAAACTGTTTTTT

D gene: TRBD2
CDR3 length: 16
J gene: TRBJ2-7
clone size: -
V gene: TRBV9
CDR3 protein: CASSVEPSGRSHEQYF
CDR3 DNA: TGTGCCAGCAGCGTAGAGCCTAGCGGTAGATCCCACGAGCAGTACTTC

D gene: -
CDR3 length: 15
J gene: TRBJ2-7
clone size: -
V gene: TRBV4-3
CDR3 protein: CASSLRTEGLYEQYF
CDR3 DNA: TGCGCCAGCAGCCTTAGGACAGAAGGACTTTACGAGCAGTACTTC

D gene: -
CDR3 length: 16
J gene: TRBJ2-2
clone size: -
V gene: TRBV30
CDR3 protein: CAWRAGIKINTGELFF
CDR3 DNA: TGTGCCTGGAGGGCTGGGATAAAAATTAACACCGGGGAGCTGTTTTTT

D gene: -
CDR3 length: 15
J gene: TRBJ2-1
clone size: -
V gene: TRBV7-2
CDR3 protein: CASSSGTNSYNEQFF
CDR3 DNA: TGTGCCAGCAGTTCCGGGACAAACTCCTACAATGAGCAGTTCTTC

D gene: -
CDR3 length: 13
J gene: TRBJ2-5
clone size: -
V gene: TRBV18
CDR3 protein: CASSFGEQETQYF
CDR3 DNA: TGTGCCAGCTCATTCGGTGAGCAGGAGACCCAGTACTTC

D gene: TRBD2
CDR3 length: 16
J gene: TRBJ2-1
clone size: -
V gene: TRBV5-4
CDR3 protein: CASSLQGLAGAAEQFF
CDR3 DNA: TGTGCCAGCAGCCTTCAGGGACTAGCGGGAGCTGCTGAGCAGTTCTTC

D gene: TRBD2
CDR3 length: 16
J gene: TRBJ2-1
clone size: -
V gene: TRBV5-1
CDR3 protein: CASRLAGGSSYNEQFF
CDR3 DNA: TGCGCCAGCAGGCTAGCGGGAGGGAGCTCCTACAATGAGCAGTTCTTC

D gene: TRBD1
CDR3 length: 15
J gene: TRBJ1-5
clone size: once
V gene: TRBV10-2
CDR3 protein: CASRQGAAGNQPQHF
CDR3 DNA: TGCGCCAGCCGACAGGGGGCGGCCGGGAACCAGCCCCAGCATTTT

D gene: TRBD2
CDR3 length: 16
J gene: TRBJ2-7
clone size: -
V gene: TRBV4-2
CDR3 protein: CASSQAGGTSSYEQYF
CDR3 DNA: TGTGCCAGCAGCCAAGCGGGGGGTACTTCCTCCTACGAGCAGTACTTC

D gene: -
CDR3 length: 15
J gene: TRBJ2-2
clone size: -
V gene: TRBV7-9
CDR3 protein: CASSFGTTNTGELFF
CDR3 DNA: TGTGCCAGCAGTTTCGGGACAACGAACACCGGGGAGCTGTTTTTT

D gene: TRBD2
CDR3 length: 16
J gene: TRBJ2-1
clone size: -
V gene: TRBV4-3
CDR3 protein: CASSPRWEGGWYEQFF
CDR3 DNA: TGCGCCAGCAGCCCACGCTGGGAGGGAGGGTGGTATGAGCAGTTCTTC

D gene: -
CDR3 length: 12
J gene: TRBJ1-2
clone size: -
V gene: TRBV15
CDR3 protein: CATSREGYGYTF
CDR3 DNA: TGTGCCACCAGCAGAGAAGGCTATGGCTACACCTTC

D gene: -
CDR3 length: 15
J gene: TRBJ1-5
clone size: -
V gene: TRBV19
CDR3 protein: CASSNAGYSNQPQHF
CDR3 DNA: TGTGCCAGTAGTAATGCAGGGTATAGCAATCAGCCCCAGCATTTT

D gene: -
CDR3 length: 16
J gene: TRBJ2-3
clone size: -
V gene: TRBV6-6
CDR3 protein: CASSPYPSNPGDTQYF
CDR3 DNA: TGTGCCAGCAGTCCTTACCCGAGTAACCCGGGGGATACGCAGTATTTT

D gene: -
CDR3 length: 13
J gene: TRBJ1-3
clone size: -
V gene: TRBV6-6
CDR3 protein: CASSFRSGNTIYF
CDR3 DNA: TGTGCCAGCAGCTTTAGAAGCGGAAACACCATATATTTT

D gene: TRBD1
CDR3 length: 13
J gene: TRBJ1-6
clone size: -
V gene: TRBV4-1
CDR3 protein: CASRGQGRSPLHF
CDR3 DNA: TGCGCCAGCCGGGGACAGGGGAGGTCACCCCTCCACTTT

D gene: -
CDR3 length: 15
J gene: TRBJ2-7
clone size: -
V gene: TRBV7-2
CDR3 protein: CASRSTHSNGGEQYF
CDR3 DNA: TGTGCCAGCAGGAGCACGCACTCAAACGGGGGCGAGCAGTACTTC

D gene: TRBD2
CDR3 length: 14
J gene: TRBJ2-7
clone size: -
V gene: TRBV6-6
CDR3 protein: CASRAGTTSYEQYF
CDR3 DNA: TGTGCCAGCAGGGCGGGGACTACGTCCTACGAGCAGTACTTC

D gene: -
CDR3 length: 12
J gene: TRBJ1-5
clone size: -
V gene: TRBV7-9
CDR3 protein: CASSFAGQPQHF
CDR3 DNA: TGTGCCAGCAGCTTTGCTGGTCAGCCCCAGCATTTT

D gene: -
CDR3 length: 14
J gene: TRBJ2-1
clone size: -
V gene: TRBV14
CDR3 protein: CASSQVLLGNEQFF
CDR3 DNA: TGTGCCAGCAGCCAAGTCCTGTTGGGGAATGAGCAGTTCTTC

D gene: TRBD2
CDR3 length: 16
J gene: TRBJ2-2
clone size: -
V gene: TRBV7-2
CDR3 protein: CASSLQTSGSGGELFF
CDR3 DNA: TGTGCCAGCAGCTTGCAGACTAGCGGGAGTGGCGGGGAGCTGTTTTTT

D gene: TRBD2
CDR3 length: 15
J gene: TRBJ2-7
clone size: -
V gene: TRBV6-5
CDR3 protein: CASSFGLAGDYEQYF
CDR3 DNA: TGTGCCAGCAGTTTTGGACTAGCGGGAGACTACGAGCAGTACTTC

D gene: TRBD1
CDR3 length: 15
J gene: TRBJ1-1
clone size: -
V gene: TRBV19
CDR3 protein: CASSGTGTGNTEAFF
CDR3 DNA: TGTGCCAGTAGTGGGACCGGGACAGGGAACACTGAAGCTTTCTTT

D gene: -
CDR3 length: 15
J gene: TRBJ2-7
clone size: -
V gene: TRBV7-9
CDR3 protein: CASSSHQGNRNEQYF
CDR3 DNA: TGTGCCAGCAGCTCCCATCAGGGGAATAGAAACGAGCAGTACTTC

D gene: -
CDR3 length: 12
J gene: TRBJ2-2
clone size: -
V gene: TRBV6-6
CDR3 protein: CASSYQTGELFF
CDR3 DNA: TGTGCCAGCAGTTACCAGACCGGGGAGCTGTTTTTT

D gene: -
CDR3 length: 13
J gene: TRBJ1-4
clone size: -
V gene: TRBV4-3
CDR3 protein: CASSQQQGEKLFF
CDR3 DNA: TGCGCCAGCAGCCAGCAGCAGGGGGAAAAACTGTTTTTT

D gene: -
CDR3 length: 12
J gene: TRBJ2-7
clone size: -
V gene: TRBV28
CDR3 protein: CASSYDGYEQYF
CDR3 DNA: TGTGCCAGCAGTTACGACGGCTACGAGCAGTACTTC

D gene: TRBD1
CDR3 length: 15
J gene: TRBJ2-7
clone size: -
V gene: TRBV6-5
CDR3 protein: CASSYPGQGSWEQYF
CDR3 DNA: TGTGCCAGCAGCTATCCCGGACAGGGAAGTTGGGAGCAGTACTTC

D gene: -
CDR3 length: 15
J gene: TRBJ2-7
clone size: -
V gene: TRBV19
CDR3 protein: CATGRAAVPHFEQYF
CDR3 DNA: TGTGCCACGGGCCGCGCCGCTGTCCCCCATTTCGAGCAGTACTTC

D gene: -
CDR3 length: 16
J gene: TRBJ2-2
clone size: -
V gene: TRBV28
CDR3 protein: CASSSVEGRDTGELFF
CDR3 DNA: TGTGCCAGCAGCTCGGTAGAGGGGCGGGACACCGGGGAGCTGTTTTTT

D gene: TRBD2
CDR3 length: 15
J gene: TRBJ2-1
clone size: -
V gene: TRBV28
CDR3 protein: CASSLVAGGLSAGFF
CDR3 DNA: TGTGCCAGCAGTTTGGTAGCGGGAGGGTTGTCCGCGGGGTTCTTC

D gene: TRBD1
CDR3 length: 13
J gene: TRBJ2-3
clone size: -
V gene: TRBV6-1
CDR3 protein: CASGDRVGDTQYF
CDR3 DNA: TGTGCCAGTGGGGACAGGGTGGGAGATACGCAGTATTTT

D gene: -
CDR3 length: 15
J gene: TRBJ2-4
clone size: -
V gene: TRBV6-1
CDR3 protein: CASSEGPLAKNIQYF
CDR3 DNA: TGTGCCAGCAGTGAAGGGCCACTAGCCAAAAACATTCAGTACTTC

D gene: TRBD1
CDR3 length: 15
J gene: TRBJ1-5
clone size: -
V gene: TRBV19
CDR3 protein: CASRQDRASNQPQHF
CDR3 DNA: TGTGCCAGTAGACAGGACAGGGCGAGCAATCAGCCCCAGCATTTT

D gene: -
CDR3 length: 13
J gene: TRBJ1-2
clone size: once
V gene: TRBV15
CDR3 protein: CATSRDQMYGYTF
CDR3 DNA: TGTGCCACCAGCAGAGATCAGATGTATGGCTACACCTTC

D gene: TRBD1
CDR3 length: 14
J gene: TRBJ1-1
clone size: -
V gene: TRBV18
CDR3 protein: CASSATGANTEAFF
CDR3 DNA: TGTGCCAGCTCGGCGACAGGGGCGAACACTGAAGCTTTCTTT

D gene: -
CDR3 length: 15
J gene: TRBJ2-7
clone size: -
V gene: TRBV7-2
CDR3 protein: CASSLRDSVIYEQYF
CDR3 DNA: TGTGCCAGCAGCCTCCGGGACTCTGTTATTTACGAGCAGTACTTC

D gene: -
CDR3 length: 12
J gene: TRBJ1-2
clone size: once
V gene: TRBV7-9
CDR3 protein: CASSRGPYGYTF
CDR3 DNA: TGTGCCAGCAGCCGGGGTCCCTATGGCTACACCTTC